The source of this TCR beta chain is a study of control samples from healthy donors and cancer patients (dated by TCRdb to 2019 to 2021). The junction carries 21 bases between V and J, which are trimmed by 7 bases and 0 bases respectively. The germline V gene sets CDR1 to SNHLY and CDR2 to FYNNEI. Spanning cysteine to phenylalanine, the CDR3 consists of 17 amino acids. The kept DNA is CDR3 alone, 51 bases in frame from the first base. This clone was seen just once. What antigen it recognizes has not been identified. Base qualities are missing; no much larger clone stands one base away. The protocol used for the library was the immunoSEQ multiplex PCR assay. TCRdb re-hosts the immuneACCESS table, in-frame sequences only. Its copies lack some clones; in the studies checked, an unresolved V gene accounts for under half of them, and the cause for the rest is not known. The sample table lists around 150,000 clones, around 90% of them with a count of one. The ten largest clones take up 12% of the sample.

The rearrangement combines TRBV2 with TRBJ1-2, with no confident D gene call. What was sequenced was blood. The clonotype originates from a man aged 30 to 45 in good health. The sequence in DNA is TGTGCCAGCACCCGAATAGGCCTTACATCGACTAACTATGGCTACACCTTC. Its protein is CASTRIGLTSTNYGYTF.